Here is one TCR beta chain with its context. What this receptor recognizes is not known. No clone much larger than this one lies a single base away; base qualities are absent. There are 14 amino acids in the CDR3, from cysteine to phenylalanine inclusive. The retained sequence is limited to the CDR3, 42 bases, with the frame set at the first base. CDR1 LNHDA and CDR2 SQIVND are derived from the germline V gene (reference sequence). V is pruned by 4 bases and J by 8 bases, leaving 5 bases of the junction without a gene match. The receptor library was made with the immunoSEQ multiplex PCR assay. A mixture of 60 forward primers for TCR Vbeta segments and 13 reverse primers for TCR Jbeta segments was used in the multiplex PCR. A multiplex PCR assay on genomic DNA amplified the CDR3 region of rearranged TCR beta genes. The Illumina HiSeq System was used to sequence the amplified TCR beta libraries as 87-base-pair reads. Turning to the authors' computational methods: A later analysis counted about 80 million unique TCR beta chains across the 650 to 800 repertoires, and approximately 11 million of these chains were shared by at least two donors. Raw reads were error-corrected and collapsed into unique sequences by a nearest-neighbor algorithm in which closely related sequences were merged to remove PCR and sequencing errors. V, D and J gene segments were assigned by aligning CDR3 sequences to IMGT reference sequences. For a sequence to be retained, a match of at least six nucleotides to both a V gene segment and a J gene segment was required. Rearrangements were classified as productive when the CDR3 lacked stop codons and remained in frame with V and J, and all other rearrangements were classified as non-productive. CDR3 was defined by IMGT convention, running from the second conserved V-encoded cysteine to the conserved J-encoded phenylalanine. Sequences without an unambiguous match to a single V gene segment were excluded from the earlier analysis of 500 to 700 of the donors. An earlier analysis of 450 to 650 of the donors called V segments functional above 56.7% productive rearrangements and segregating when the between-donor standard deviation exceeded 5%. A statistical classification framework was developed to diagnose cytomegalovirus status using the catalog of TCR beta chain sequences. In a later analysis, V and J genes were assigned by comparing TCR nucleotide sequences against IMGT/GENE-DB human TR gene sequences. In a later analysis, CDR3 sequences and most-parsimonious VDJ recombination scenarios were assigned using the TCRdist pipeline. A later analysis defined each TCR beta chain by its CDR3 amino acid sequence plus V-gene family, and excluded reads lacking a unique V-gene family. To address suspected cross-contamination and a sequencing artifact, a later analysis removed some 620 highly shared, low-generation-probability nucleotide sequences. In a later analysis, a clonal expansion index for each public chain was calculated from normalized within-repertoire ranks of inferred template counts. In a later analysis, generation probabilities were computed using a VDJ recombination model fitted to out-of-frame rearrangements, and the results were checked against IGoR. A later analysis scored TCR-TCR, TCR-HLA and TCR-CMV co-occurrence with hypergeometric tests, applying a repertoire-size bias correction to TCR pairs. False discovery rates were estimated in a later analysis by permuting HLA or CMV assignments 20 times. In a later analysis, co-occurring TCRs were grouped with DBSCAN, and TCRdist sequence similarity was added when clustering was performed within HLA-allele-positive subsets. For co-occurrence clustering, repertoires with fewer than 30,000 or more than 120,000 public chains were excluded, along with a handful of repertoires with anomalous nucleotide sharing. Held by TCRdb, this immuneACCESS table contains in-frame sequences only and omits some clones. Under half of the omission traces to an unresolved V gene where checked; the cause of the rest is unknown. That table gives V, J and clone size, and the DNA gave D and trimming. The sample data list about 150,000 clones, and around 72% of these were observed just once. The ten largest clonotypes hold 2% to 2.5% of the sample.

The cohort consisted of 650 to 850 healthy bone marrow donors. At the time of sampling, every cohort member was nominally healthy, though immune exposures that went unrecorded were likely present. The donor was CMV seronegative and belonged to the group of around 400 seronegative cohort members. Each donor provided a peripheral blood sample, and peripheral blood mononuclear cells were used for TCR beta sequencing. Genomic DNA was extracted from the blood cell samples with the Qiagen DNeasy Blood Extraction Kit. These data come from a study of cytomegalovirus exposure and HLA in healthy donors (dated by TCRdb to about 2017). With regard to the full study: An earlier analysis of 587 of the donors reported 250 to 300 Gb of sequence data and 117 million unique TCR beta sequences obtained from about 179 million T cells. Using immunosequencing, the study profiled T cell repertoires from 666 subjects and related those repertoires to cytomegalovirus serostatus. To study patterns of TCR occurrence, a later analysis re-analyzed previously published TCR beta repertoires from 700 or so donors and added high-resolution HLA genotyping. A later genetic analysis took genome-wide SNP genotypes for about 65% of the 666 donors and used that subset as a discovery cohort. Alongside the repertoire data, information on donor age, sex, ethnicity and CMV serostatus was compiled. The later analysis used no new phenotypic data to find candidate immune exposures, relying instead on TCR beta sequences and their occurrence across donors. An earlier analysis of nearly 600 of the donors applied high-throughput TCR beta sequencing to assess whether each TCR beta V gene segment acted as functional or pseudogenic. Roughly 5 DR-DQ haplotypes were handled as single units for association and clustering, since linkage in the cohort was strong. Among the roughly 400 genotyped donors, roughly 80% belonged to the genetic ancestry cluster associated with self-reported Caucasian donors. Among roughly 370 genotyped donors of the cohort, an average of 235,054 unique TCR beta nucleotide sequences were sequenced per donor, roughly 18% of them non-productive. To predict cytomegalovirus infection status, the study brought together high-throughput TCR immunosequencing, statistical association of individual TCRs with disease status, and machine learning. Besides the first cohort of around 700 subjects, a separate validation cohort made up of 90 to 150 different subjects was used. Class I and class II HLA loci were covered by the typing at four-digit resolution. An early release that covered 640 HLA-typed donors contained approximately 300 gigabases of sequencing data and about 84 million unique TCR sequences. Typing coverage varied by locus: about 620-630 donors for A, B, C, DRB1 and DQB1; more than 500 for DQA1; about 570 for DPA1; approximately 450 for DPB1. Every discovery cohort repertoire had been produced on one sequencing platform. The study aimed to test whether cataloging public T cell receptors could reveal signatures of past pathogen exposure. What the research found in general, with its limitations: Linkage disequilibrium might explain the correlated functional status among segregating V segments, but an unknown experimental factor could not be excluded. Assigning TCR associations to individual alleles was difficult when HLA alleles, especially DR and DQ, strongly co-occurred. In a later analysis, the rate of TCR association differed among HLA loci, with DRB1 alleles having the most associated TCRs and HLA-C alleles having the fewest. A later genetic analysis reported fewer N-insertions in productive TCRs among donors in an Asian-associated ancestry cluster than the roughly 620-donor mean. In a later analysis, several top co-occurrence clusters were reported to appear linked to parvovirus B19, influenza, CMV and Epstein-Barr virus. Because HLA typing was unavailable for some donors at each locus, only the typed subset was used in association tests. A cluster of highly shared sequence variants was judged likely to be a technical artifact of the sequencing pipeline. In both the original and validation cohorts, the classifier was reported to diagnose cytomegalovirus status with high specificity and sensitivity. Most TCR sequences were seen in very few donors, while some public TCRs were found in many individuals. In this cohort, only TCR beta chains were sequenced, and detectable features were limited by the absence of alpha or paired-chain data. Immune exposure information for the cohort was limited to CMV serostatus. In an earlier analysis of 587 of the donors, most TCR beta V segments appeared in productive rearrangements about 87% or about 30% of the time, broadly matching IMGT annotations. At a false discovery rate of 0.05, a later analysis linked roughly 17,000 TCR beta sequences to specific HLA alleles. Presence/absence analyses assumed roughly uniform sequencing depth across donors, an assumption that may not hold. A later analysis found that HLA-associated TCR beta chains were more clonally expanded and had lower generation probabilities than equally common non-associated chains. According to a later analysis, most CMV-associated TCR beta chains appeared to be HLA-restricted, and the HLA associations seemed to be driven largely by CMV exposure. The authors suggested that the approach could potentially be extended to other disease states and immunological phenotypes. A further reported finding was that TCR beta sequences accurately predicted the HLA-A and HLA-B alleles for most subjects in the first cohort. Because counts were too low, about 15 rarely observed V segments, including chromosome 9 orphons, were left out of the earlier analysis of approximately 500 of the donors. Some IMGT-functional V segments, including TRBV6-2 and TRBV6-3, could not be distinguished by the 87-base-pair reads and were therefore excluded. In vitro tests confirmed that a few of the cytomegalovirus-associated TCR beta chains recognize cytomegalovirus antigens. In a later genetic analysis, a missense DCLRE1C variant was associated with V-gene and J-gene trimming of TCR beta chains, and the association was replicated in an independent cohort. The study listed 164 TCR beta chains as associated with cytomegalovirus.

This sequence originates from a middle-aged man in good health and CMV-seronegative. The specimen sequenced was PBMCs. The V gene is TRBV19 and the J gene is TRBJ2-1; TRBD1 matches 10 bases in the middle. The CDR3 protein is CASSTTGTGDEQFF. The nucleotides read TGTGCCAGTAGTACGACCGGGACAGGGGATGAGCAGTTCTTC.